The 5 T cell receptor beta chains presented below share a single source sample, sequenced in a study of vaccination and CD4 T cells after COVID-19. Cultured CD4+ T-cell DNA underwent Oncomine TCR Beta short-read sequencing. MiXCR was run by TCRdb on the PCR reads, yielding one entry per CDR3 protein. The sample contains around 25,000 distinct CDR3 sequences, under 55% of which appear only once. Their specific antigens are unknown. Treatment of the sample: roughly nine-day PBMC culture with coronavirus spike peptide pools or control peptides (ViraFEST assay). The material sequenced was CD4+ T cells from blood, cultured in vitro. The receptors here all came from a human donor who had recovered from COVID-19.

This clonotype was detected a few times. The CDR3: CAAGRGLNSPLHF. The CDR3 bases are TGTGCCGCCGGACGGGGCTTGAATTCACCCCTCCACTTT. The chain links TRBV28 to TRBJ1-6; maybe TRBD1 (5 bases). The V gene's germline CDR1 is MDHEN and CDR2 SYDVKM. The CDR3 runs 13 residues. The V end was cut by 11 bases, the J end by 7 bases, with 15 bases between.

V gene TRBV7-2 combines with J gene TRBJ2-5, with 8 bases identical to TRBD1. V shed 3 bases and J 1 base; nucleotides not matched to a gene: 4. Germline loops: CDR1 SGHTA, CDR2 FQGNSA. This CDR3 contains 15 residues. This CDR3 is CASSLGGTGQETQYF. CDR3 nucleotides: TGTGCCAGCAGCTTGGGCGGGACAGGCCAAGAGACCCAGTACTTC.

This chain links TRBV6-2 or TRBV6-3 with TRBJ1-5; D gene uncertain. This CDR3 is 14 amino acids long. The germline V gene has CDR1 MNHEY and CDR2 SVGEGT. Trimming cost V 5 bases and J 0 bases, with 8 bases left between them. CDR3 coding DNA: TGTGCCAGCAGTCCCGACATTAGCAATCAGCCCCAGCATTTT. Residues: CASSPDISNQPQHF.

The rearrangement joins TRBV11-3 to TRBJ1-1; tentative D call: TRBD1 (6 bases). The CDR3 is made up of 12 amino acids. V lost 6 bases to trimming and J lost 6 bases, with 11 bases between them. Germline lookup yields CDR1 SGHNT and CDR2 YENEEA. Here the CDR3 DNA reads TGTGCCAGCAGGTCACAGGGCGCTGAAGCTTTCTTT. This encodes CASRSQGAEAFF.

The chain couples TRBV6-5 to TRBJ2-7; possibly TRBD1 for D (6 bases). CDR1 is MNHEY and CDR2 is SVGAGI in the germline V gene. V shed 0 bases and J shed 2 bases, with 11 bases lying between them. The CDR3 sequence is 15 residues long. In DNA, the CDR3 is TGTGCCAGCAGTTACTCAACAGGGCCCACCTACGAGCAGTACTTC. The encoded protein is CASSYSTGPTYEQYF.